Shown below are 26 T cell receptor beta chains from a single sample sequenced in a study of blood T cell repertoires in COVID-19. Some clones are missing from TCRdb's copy, which holds only in-frame ones; the method was immunoSEQ multiplex PCR. This sample has some 170,000 clones, with 85% to 90% found just once. The sample taken for sequencing was PBMCs or T cells enriched from blood (not recorded which). Every receptor here comes from a man aged 40-50 years who had recovered from COVID-19.

This clone was counted only a few times. The chain joins TRBV6-5 to TRBJ1-2, with D possibly TRBD1 on 5 matching bases. V lost 8 bases to trimming and J lost 8 bases, with 21 bases between them. The germline CDR1 and CDR2 sequences are MNHEY and SVGAGI. The length of the CDR3 is 14 residues. CDR3 sequence: CASSETGVVYGYTF. The CDR3 DNA follows: TGTGCCAGCTCCGAGACGGGGGTGGTATACGGCTACACCTTC.

The chain uses TRBV27 and TRBJ1-2; 9 bases are shared with TRBD1. The CDR3 loop spans 12 amino acids. Germline V lookup: CDR1 MNHEY, CDR2 SMNVEV (reference sequence). Losses at the gene ends were 6 bases for V and 8 bases for J; bases not matched to a gene: 4. The CDR3 loop reads CASRSDRGGYTF. Here the CDR3 DNA reads TGTGCCAGCAGATCGGACAGGGGAGGCTACACCTTC.

This rearrangement joins TRBV7-9 to TRBJ2-1; the D gene is possibly TRBD1 (6 bases). The V end lost 11 bases, the J end lost 5 bases, and 10 bases lay between the germline ends. The CDR3 runs 11 residues. Germline CDR1 is SEHNR and CDR2 is FQNEAQ (reference sequence). The CDR3 reads CALEGDNEQFF. CDR3 in DNA: TGTGCCCTAGAGGGGGACAATGAGCAGTTCTTC.

J is TRBJ1-6 and V is TRBV6-5; 7 bases fit TRBD1. The germline CDR1 and CDR2 sequences are MNHEY and SVGAGI. Germline trimming cut 6 bases from V and 10 bases from J; bases unmatched to any gene: 6. The CDR3 is 13 residues long. The CDR3: CASRIDRESPLHF. CDR3 nucleotide sequence: TGTGCCAGCAGGATCGACAGGGAGTCACCCCTCCACTTT.

The chain carries TRBV29-1 and TRBJ1-2, with D unresolved. Per the germline V gene, CDR1 is SQVTM and CDR2 is ANQGSEA. Between the trimmed V and J ends, which lost 0 bases and 7 bases, there was a span of 9 bases. CDR3 length: 12 amino acids. The CDR3 region has the DNA TGCAGCGTTGAAGATCCCGGGGTTGGCTACACCTTC. Protein: CSVEDPGVGYTF.

The chain links TRBV6-5 to TRBJ1-5, with 7 bases lining up with TRBD1. With V trimmed by 4 bases and J by 6 bases, 12 bases remained unmatched. Germline loops: CDR1 MNHEY, CDR2 SVGAGI. The CDR3 contains 16 residues. CDR3 bases: TGTGCCAGCAGTTCGTCGTCACGAGGGGGCCGTCAGCCCCAGCATTTT. Protein: CASSSSSRGGRQPQHF.

This clone was seen a few times. The chain has TRBV5-5 and TRBJ1-5; D unclear. CDR3 length: 15 amino acids. CDR1 and CDR2 from the germline V gene are SGHKS and YYEKEE (reference sequence). V lost 1 base to trimming and J lost 3 bases, with 11 bases between them. The CDR3 region is CASSLIEGINQPQHF. The CDR3 coding sequence is TGTGCCAGCAGCTTGATTGAGGGAATCAATCAGCCCCAGCATTTT.

This clone was observed a handful of times. This chain connects TRBV12-3 or TRBV12-4 to TRBJ1-1; 10 nucleotides align to TRBD1. The CDR3 sequence is 13 residues long. The V and J ends lost 3 bases and 11 bases, in that order; junction bases with no gene match: 6. Here the CDR3 DNA reads TGTGCCAGCAGTTTGTCGTCGGACAGGGGGGCTTTCTTT. Protein product: CASSLSSDRGAFF.

The chain is built from TRBV11-2 and TRBJ2-7, with a weak D call TRBD1 (5 bases). Looked up from germline, CDR1 is SGHAT and CDR2 is FQNNGV. The V and J ends lost 5 bases and 3 bases respectively, with 11 bases between them. This CDR3 contains 13 residues. The CDR3 bases are TGTGCCAGCAGCCCTGTCAGGGTCTACGAGCAGTACTTC. Protein sequence: CASSPVRVYEQYF. Full variable domain (rest looked up from reference TRBV11-2 and TRBJ2-7): EAGVAQSPRYKIIEKRQSVAFWCNPISGHATLYWYQQILGQGPKLLIQFQNNGVVDDSQLPKDRFSAERLKGVDSTLKIQPAKLEDSAVYLCASSPVRVYEQYFGPGTRLTVT.

This chain joins TRBV7-9 and TRBJ2-2; D may be TRBD2 (5 bases). CDR1 is SEHNR, CDR2 FQNEAQ, per germline (reference sequence). The V gene lost 4 bases and the J gene lost 6 bases, with 12 bases spanning the gap. CDR3 length: 14 amino acids. As DNA, the CDR3 is TGTGCCAGCAGCTCGGGAAGGGCCGCCGGGGAGCTGTTTTTT. Residues: CASSSGRAAGELFF.

The gene calls are TRBV6-5 and TRBJ1-2, with TRBD1 matching over 7 bases. The CDR3 has 16 amino acids. Germline loops: CDR1 MNHEY, CDR2 SVGAGI. V lost 0 bases and J lost 6; bases outside the gene matches: 10. The chain's CDR3 is CASSYSLRQGSDGYTF. CDR3 sequence (DNA): TGTGCCAGCAGTTACTCGTTAAGACAGGGCTCGGATGGCTACACCTTC.

The chain has TRBV30 and TRBJ1-1, with 9 bases aligning to TRBD1. This CDR3 is built from 12 residues. V dropped 4 bases and J dropped 9; count of bases not matched to a gene: 6. Germline V lookup: CDR1 GTSNPN, CDR2 SVGIG (reference sequence). CDR3: CAWKQGAGQAFF. In DNA form, the CDR3 reads TGTGCCTGGAAACAGGGGGCCGGTCAAGCTTTCTTT.

This rearrangement joins TRBV6-5 to TRBJ1-1, with D maybe TRBD1 (6 bases). Trimming stripped 4 bases from V and 6 bases from J, with 18 bases between. The CDR3 totals 15 residues. The V gene's germline CDR1 is MNHEY and CDR2 SVGAGI. Here the CDR3 DNA reads TGTGCCAGCAGTTCGAGTATATACAGGGCGCCTGAAGCTTTCTTT. It yields the protein CASSSSIYRAPEAFF.

The sample holds one count of this clone. The V and J genes are TRBV14 and TRBJ2-3; 8 bases are shared with TRBD2. Germline CDR1 is SGHDN and CDR2 is FVKESK. The CDR3 consists of 14 residues. Trimming took 4 bases from V and 5 from J; bases not matched to a gene: 5. The CDR3: CASSPSLAGDTQYF. The CDR3 DNA is TGTGCCAGCAGCCCCTCCCTAGCGGGAGATACGCAGTATTTT.

This clone has only one observation. The chain is built from TRBV5-1 and TRBJ1-2, with 9 bases fitting TRBD1. Germline values: CDR1 SGHRS, CDR2 YFSETQ. The J segment lost 8 bases and the V segment lost 6 bases, leaving 11 bases of the junction unmatched. This CDR3 has 14 amino acids. The CDR3 loop reads CASTEDRGWQGYTF. The DNA for the CDR3 is TGCGCCAGCACGGAAGACAGGGGGTGGCAAGGCTACACCTTC.

The V call is TRBV9, the J call TRBJ2-2; TRBD2 matches at 8 bases. Germline trimming cut 1 base from V and 1 base from J; bases unmatched to any gene: 0. Germline V lookup: CDR1 SGDLS, CDR2 YYNGEE. The CDR3 sequence is 15 residues long. The CDR3 nucleotides read TGTGCCAGCAGCGTACTAGCGGGGAACACCGGGGAGCTGTTTTTT. This codes for CASSVLAGNTGELFF.

V usage is TRBV28 and J usage is TRBJ1-1, with 7 bases that match TRBD1. Trimming at V came to 3 bases and at J to 1 base, leaving 5 bases not matched to a gene. The CDR3 consists of 15 residues. Germline V gene data show CDR1 as MDHEN and CDR2 as SYDVKM. This CDR3 is CASSLEGQRNTEAFF. The CDR3 coding sequence is TGTGCCAGCAGTTTGGAGGGACAGAGGAACACTGAAGCTTTCTTT. Full variable domain (missing parts from reference TRBV28 and TRBJ1-1): DVKVTQSSRYLVKRTGEKVFLECVQDMDHENMFWYRQDPGLGLRLIYFSYDVKMKEKGDIPEGYSVSREKKERFSLILESASTNQTSMYLCASSLEGQRNTEAFFGQGTRLTVV.

The rearrangement links TRBV28 to TRBJ2-5; D is perhaps TRBD1 (6 bases). The CDR3 totals 16 residues. In germline, CDR1 is MDHEN, CDR2 SYDVKM. Between the trimmed V and J ends, which lost 7 bases and 2 bases, there was a span of 20 bases. In DNA, the CDR3 is TGTGCCAGCAACTCCCCTGCGCAGGGACAACAAGAGACCCAGTACTTC. This translates into CASNSPAQGQQETQYF. Complete variable domain (other parts from reference TRBV28 and TRBJ2-5): DVKVTQSSRYLVKRTGEKVFLECVQDMDHENMFWYRQDPGLGLRLIYFSYDVKMKEKGDIPEGYSVSREKKERFSLILESASTNQTSMYLCASNSPAQGQQETQYFGPGTRLLVL.

V is TRBV27 and J is TRBJ2-7; 10 nucleotides align to TRBD2. CDR1 is MNHEY, CDR2 SMNVEV, per germline (reference sequence). J gave up 3 bases and V 6 bases, and 8 bases lay outside the gene matches. CDR3 size: 15 residues. Written as DNA, the CDR3 is TGTGCCAGCAGCCGGGGACTAGCGTCATACTACGAGCAGTACTTC. Amino acid sequence: CASSRGLASYYEQYF.

This clone appeared once. The chain combines TRBV18 with TRBJ1-1; possible D gene TRBD1, 5 bases. The length of the CDR3 is 14 residues. Germline CDR1 KGHSH, CDR2 LQKENI. V lost 5 bases to trimming and J lost 0 bases, with 10 bases between them. The CDR3 nucleotides are TGTGCCAGCTCAACCCAGGGTCTGAACACTGAAGCTTTCTTT. This codes for CASSTQGLNTEAFF.

In this sample, this clone turned up once. The V call is TRBV5-1, the J call TRBJ1-4; possibly TRBD1 for D (5 bases). Trimming removed 4 bases from V and 0 bases from J, with 13 bases in between. The CDR3 is made up of 16 amino acids. From germline, CDR1 is SGHRS and CDR2 YFSETQ. The CDR3 DNA sequence: TGCGCCAGCAGCCCGGGGGATTTCGCAACTAATGAAAAACTGTTTTTT. Residues: CASSPGDFATNEKLFF.

The chain couples TRBV14 to TRBJ2-2, with a possible D match to TRBD1 (6 bases). The ends were cut back, 4 bases at V and 5 bases at J, with 8 bases in the middle. Germline V CDR1 and CDR2: SGHDN, FVKESK. The CDR3 totals 13 residues. The CDR3 region is CASSRQGTGELFF. In DNA, the CDR3 is TGTGCCAGCAGCCGGCAGGGGACCGGGGAGCTGTTTTTT.

This clone was recorded only once. The chain links TRBV9 to TRBJ1-2; maybe TRBD1 (6 bases). CDR3 length equals 15 residues. Per germline, CDR1 SGDLS and CDR2 YYNGEE. Trimming shortened V by 3 bases and J by 0 bases, and 12 bases separated the two germline ends. The CDR3 region has the DNA TGTGCCAGCAGCGGACACAGGGATGCTAACTATGGCTACACCTTC. Translated: CASSGHRDANYGYTF.

V usage is TRBV3-1 (or the pseudogene TRBV3-2) and J usage is TRBJ2-3; TRBD2 agrees at 8 bases. Germline loops: CDR1 LGHDT, CDR2 YNNKEL (reference sequence). The length of the CDR3 is 15 residues. V lost 4 bases and J lost 7; bases outside the gene matches: 10. CDR3 protein: CASSRITGGPNTQYF. As DNA, the CDR3 is TGTGCCAGCAGCCGGATAACGGGGGGGCCAAATACGCAGTATTTT.

This chain connects TRBV30 to TRBJ1-1; 8 bases are a match to TRBD1. Germline V gene sequence: CDR1 GTSNPN, CDR2 SVGIG (reference sequence). V shed 4 bases, J shed 5 bases, and the junction held 9 bases outside the gene matches. CDR3 length: 14 residues. CDR3 residues: CAWKVQGVGTEAFF. The CDR3 region has the DNA TGTGCCTGGAAGGTACAGGGGGTCGGAACTGAAGCTTTCTTT.

J is TRBJ2-1 and V is TRBV19, with 7 bases that match TRBD2. The germline V gene encodes CDR1 LNHDA and CDR2 SQIVND (reference sequence). This CDR3 region has 14 residues. J gave up 7 bases and V 2 bases, and 5 bases lay outside the gene matches. The CDR3 coding sequence is TGTGCCAGTAGTATAATAGACGGGAGGAATGAGCAGTTCTTC. This translates into CASSIIDGRNEQFF.